This passage covers 13 T cell receptor beta chains from one sample sequenced in a study of cytomegalovirus exposure and HLA in healthy donors. The PCR had 60 Vbeta and 13 Jbeta primers. Sequencing used immunoSEQ multiplex PCR; TCRdb keeps in-frame clones, though not all of them. The table includes 65,000 to 100,000 clones, 60% to 80% detected once. Sample: PBMCs. The receptors here all came from a female donor in good health and CMV-seronegative.

This chain uses TRBV7-8 with TRBJ2-7; 9 bases are a match to TRBD1. V was pared by 5 bases and J by 7 bases, with 12 bases of the junction left unmatched. The CDR3 has 15 residues. CDR1 is SGHVS and CDR2 is FQNEAQ in the germline V gene. CDR3 amino acids: CASSVAGTGTTEQYF. The CDR3 region has the DNA TGTGCCAGCAGCGTCGCCGGGACAGGGACAACAGAGCAGTACTTC.

The chain has TRBV5-4 and TRBJ2-7, with 7 bases that match TRBD1. V was pared by 3 bases and J by 6 bases, with 9 bases of the junction left unmatched. This CDR3 contains 14 residues. CDR1 SGHNT and CDR2 YYREEE come from the germline V gene (reference sequence). CDR3 nucleotide sequence: TGTGCCAGCAGCTCGGGGACAGCCTCTATCGAGCAGTACTTC. Protein product: CASSSGTASIEQYF.

The J gene is TRBJ2-3, the V gene TRBV5-1; 9 bases map to TRBD2. CDR1 and CDR2 from the germline V gene are SGHRS and YFSETQ. V was pared by 0 bases and J by 5 bases, with 1 base of the junction left unmatched. The CDR3 sequence is 14 residues long. Here the CDR3 DNA reads TGCGCCAGCAGCTTGGTAGCGGGGGAAGATACGCAGTATTTT. Amino acid sequence: CASSLVAGEDTQYF.

This chain links TRBV4-1 with TRBJ2-7; 8 bases agree with TRBD1. With 4 bases clipped from V and 0 bases from J, the junction kept 14 bases outside the gene matches. This CDR3 has 18 residues. Germline CDR1 MGHRA, CDR2 YSYEKL. The CDR3 coding sequence is TGCGCCAGCAGCCGAGTAAGTCTTTGGGACAGGAGCTCCTACGAGCAGTACTTC. Translated: CASSRVSLWDRSSYEQYF.

Written as DNA, the CDR3 is TGTGCCAGCAGCTCCCGGGGGGGGGAGACCCAGTACTTC. It encodes CASSSRGGETQYF. V gene TRBV5-4 combines with J gene TRBJ2-5, with TRBD2 identical over 8 bases. V shed 3 bases, J shed 5 bases, and the junction held 3 bases outside the gene matches. The CDR3 sequence is 13 residues long. The germline V gene encodes CDR1 SGHNT and CDR2 YYREEE (reference sequence).

The chain has TRBV2 and TRBJ2-3, with TRBD1 identical over 7 bases. In germline, CDR1 is SNHLY, CDR2 FYNNEI. The CDR3 extends over 14 amino acids. V shed 9 bases, J shed 3 bases, and the junction held 9 bases outside the gene matches. The CDR3 coding sequence is TGTGCCAGAGGGGGCACACGGACAACAGATACGCAGTATTTT. Its translation: CARGGTRTTDTQYF.

V and J are TRBV25-1 and TRBJ2-2; weak D call: TRBD1 (6 bases). Germline V gives CDR1 MGHDK, CDR2 SYGVNS. The CDR3 length is 16 residues. Deletions cut 4 bases from V and 2 bases from J, with 14 bases between. CDR3 region: CASSAVDRLNTGELFF. As DNA, the CDR3 is TGTGCCAGCAGTGCCGTCGACAGGTTAAACACCGGGGAGCTGTTTTTT.

The chain combines TRBV19 with TRBJ1-5; 11 bases fit TRBD1. The CDR3 is made up of 14 amino acids. The ends lost 3 bases at V and 6 bases at J; junction bases unmatched: 1. Germline V gives CDR1 LNHDA, CDR2 SQIVND (reference sequence). The CDR3 here is CASSMGTGGQPQHF. CDR3 in DNA: TGTGCCAGTAGTATGGGGACAGGGGGTCAGCCCCAGCATTTT.

The rearrangement links TRBV10-3 to TRBJ2-7, with 9 bases identical to TRBD1. This CDR3 spans 14 amino acids. CDR1 is ENHRY and CDR2 is SYGVKD in the germline V gene. V shed 4 bases, J shed 7 bases, and the junction held 8 bases outside the gene matches. The CDR3 reads CAISGGTGSWEQYF. As DNA, the CDR3 is TGTGCCATCAGTGGAGGGACAGGGAGTTGGGAGCAGTACTTC.

This clone was seen more than once but under ten times. The chain combines TRBV7-9 with TRBJ2-1, with a possible D match to TRBD1 (5 bases). V was pared by 3 bases and J by 8 bases, with 8 bases between. The CDR3 length is 12 residues. The germline CDR1 and CDR2 sequences are SEHNR and FQNEAQ (reference sequence). CDR3: CASSFRVDEQFF. The CDR3 DNA is TGTGCCAGCAGCTTCAGGGTCGATGAGCAGTTCTTC.

This clone occurred once. The gene calls are TRBV19 and TRBJ1-5; D not certain. CDR3 size: 14 residues. The germline gives CDR1 LNHDA, CDR2 SQIVND (reference sequence). V lost 6 bases to trimming and J lost 4 bases, with 13 bases between them. The CDR3 loop reads CASSLGGVNQPQHF. The CDR3 nucleotides read TGTGCCAGTAGCCTAGGTGGTGTTAATCAGCCCCAGCATTTT.

The J gene is TRBJ2-7, the V gene TRBV7-2; TRBD1 matches 7 bases. V lost 2 bases, J lost 4 bases, and 8 bases stayed unmatched. Germline V gives CDR1 SGHTA, CDR2 FQGNSA. The length of the CDR3 is 15 residues. Here the CDR3 DNA reads TGTGCCAGCAGCTTAAGGCCGGGACAGCCTTACGAGCAGTACTTC. It translates to CASSLRPGQPYEQYF.

The count of this clone is one. The chain recombines TRBV11-2 with TRBJ2-7; 10 nucleotides line up with TRBD2. The CDR3 runs 13 residues. The V and J ends lost 6 bases and 5 bases, in that order; junction bases with no gene match: 4. CDR1 is SGHAT, CDR2 FQNNGV, per germline. DNA of the CDR3: TGTGCCAGCAGGAACCTAGCGGGGGACGAGCAGTACTTC. Its protein is CASRNLAGDEQYF.